These 6 T cell receptor beta chains originate from one sample sequenced in a study of beta chain features in type 1 diabetes. The whole isolated RNA underwent reverse transcription, so sequencing captured expressed TCRB transcripts. Sequencing used immunoSEQ multiplex PCR; TCRdb keeps in-frame clones, though not all of them. The sample includes hundreds of thousands of clones, around an eighth of them seen just once. The sample taken for sequencing was naive CD4+ T cells from blood. These receptors were collected from a man between 18 and 29 years old in good health.

This clone was seen a handful of times. This chain links TRBV7-9 with TRBJ2-2; TRBD2 might be the D (6 bases). This CDR3 contains 16 residues. From germline, CDR1 is SEHNR and CDR2 FQNEAQ (reference sequence). V lost 1 base and J 3 bases, leaving 12 bases between the germline ends. The chain's CDR3 is CASSLGLRGYTGELFF. The CDR3 DNA reads TGTGCCAGCAGCTTAGGTCTTCGGGGGTACACCGGGGAGCTGTTTTTT.

The V call is TRBV7-9, the J call TRBJ1-2; weak D call: TRBD1 (6 bases). Germline lookup yields CDR1 SEHNR and CDR2 FQNEAQ (reference sequence). The CDR3 runs 14 residues. The germline V and J ends were trimmed by 5 bases and 4 bases, with 14 bases remaining between them. The CDR3 nucleotides read TGTGCCAGCAGCCCGAGGGGGGGGGTCTATGGCTACACCTTC. Translated, it gives CASSPRGGVYGYTF.

This chain links TRBV2 with TRBJ2-2; tentatively, D is TRBD1 (6 bases). This CDR3 comprises 14 residues. V lost 6 bases to trimming and J lost 1 base, with 9 bases between them. Per the germline V gene, CDR1 is SNHLY and CDR2 is FYNNEI. The CDR3 reads CASSETGNTGELFF. CDR3 coding DNA: TGTGCCAGCAGCGAGACAGGGAACACCGGGGAGCTGTTTTTT.

This clone was counted only a few times. The chain is built from TRBV5-4 and TRBJ2-3; 8 nucleotides line up with TRBD2. The V and J ends lost 1 base and 5 bases, in that order; junction bases with no gene match: 12. Looked up from germline, CDR1 is SGHNT and CDR2 is YYREEE (reference sequence). The CDR3 sequence is 17 residues long. This chain's CDR3 is CASSLRSGGHSRDTQYF. For the CDR3, the DNA is TGTGCCAGCAGCTTGAGGAGCGGGGGCCATTCGCGAGATACGCAGTATTTT. Using reference TRBV5-4 and TRBJ2-3 for the parts outside the CDR3, the full variable domain is ETGVTQSPTHLIKTRGQQVTLRCSSQSGHNTVSWYQQALGQGPQFIFQYYREEENGRGNFPPRFSGLQFPNYSSELNVNALELDDSALYLCASSLRSGGHSRDTQYFGPGTRLTVL.

V gene TRBV28 combines with J gene TRBJ1-5, with TRBD1 matching 9 bases. The CDR3 is 15 amino acids. The V segment lost 2 bases and the J segment 6 bases; nucleotides outside the gene matches: 5. Germline V lookup: CDR1 MDHEN, CDR2 SYDVKM. CDR3 region: CASSLRGTGIQPQHF. The CDR3 nucleotides read TGTGCCAGCAGTTTACGTGGGACAGGGATTCAGCCCCAGCATTTT.

The J gene is TRBJ2-5, the V gene TRBV25-1; D unclear. This CDR3 is 14 amino acids long. Germline loops: CDR1 MGHDK, CDR2 SYGVNS. V dropped 7 bases and J dropped 11 bases, with 23 bases sitting between them. The CDR3 sequence: CASTAGASGREQYF. The CDR3 DNA follows: TGTGCCAGCACAGCAGGCGCCTCTGGAAGAGAGCAGTACTTC.